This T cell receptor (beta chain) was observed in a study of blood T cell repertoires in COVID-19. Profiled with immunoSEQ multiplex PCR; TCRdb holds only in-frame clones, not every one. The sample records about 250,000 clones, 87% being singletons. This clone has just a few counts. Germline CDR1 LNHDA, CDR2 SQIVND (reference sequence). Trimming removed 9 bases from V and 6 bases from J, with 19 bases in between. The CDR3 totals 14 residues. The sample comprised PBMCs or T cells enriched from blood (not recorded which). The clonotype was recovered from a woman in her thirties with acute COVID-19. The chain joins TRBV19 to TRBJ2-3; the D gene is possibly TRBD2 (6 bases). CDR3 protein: CASTGSPSVDTQYF. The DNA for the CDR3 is TGTGCCAGCACGGGGTCCCCTAGCGTGGATACGCAGTATTTT.